These 24 T cell receptor beta chains share one sample of origin, sequenced in a study of CD8 T cells in ankylosing spondylitis. TCRdb re-called the 5' RACE reads through MiXCR, storing one row per CDR3 protein. The sample yields roughly 230,000 distinct CDR3 sequences, 15% to 20% seen once. The sequencing input was blood, either unsorted or a sorted T cell fraction (not recorded which). The receptor source for this set is a male donor with ankylosing spondylitis or in good health (not recorded which).

This clonotype occurred a few times. The chain employs TRBV12-3 or TRBV12-4 and TRBJ2-3; the D is unclear. The ends were cut back, 3 bases at V and 6 bases at J, with 13 bases in the middle. The CDR3 is 14 residues long. CDR3 loop: CASSLSLHADTQYF. CDR3 bases: TGTGCCAGCAGTTTGTCCCTGCACGCGGATACGCAGTATTTT.

V is TRBV29-1 and J is TRBJ2-3; TRBD2 matches at 9 bases. Germline V gives CDR1 SQVTM, CDR2 ANQGSEA. The ends lost 3 bases at V and 4 bases at J; junction bases unmatched: 8. This CDR3 comprises 15 residues. Here the CDR3 DNA reads TGCAGCGTTGACTGGGCGGGAGGGGGCTCAGATACGCAGTATTTT. Its protein is CSVDWAGGGSDTQYF.

This clonotype turned up a few times. This chain uses TRBV12-3 or TRBV12-4 with TRBJ1-6; no reliable D call. Trimming shortened V by 1 base and J by 8 bases, and 6 bases separated the two germline ends. The CDR3 length is 13 residues. CDR3 sequence: CASSLVGDSPLHF. The CDR3 region has the DNA TGTGCCAGCAGTTTAGTTGGAGATTCACCCCTCCACTTT.

This clonotype was seen a handful of times. The chain joins TRBV9 to TRBJ2-2, with 8 positions matching TRBD1. The CDR3 has 16 residues. Germline-derived CDR1 and CDR2 are SGDLS and YYNGEE. V shed 3 bases, J shed 1 base, and the junction held 5 bases outside the gene matches. This chain's CDR3 is CASSGDGTGNTGELFF. Here the CDR3 DNA reads TGTGCCAGCAGCGGAGACGGGACAGGGAACACCGGGGAGCTGTTTTTT.

This clonotype was seen more than once but under ten times. V and J are TRBV9 and TRBJ2-5; the D gene could be TRBD1 or TRBD2 (7 bases each). V was pared by 4 bases and J by 4 bases, with 17 bases between. Germline V CDR1 and CDR2: SGDLS, YYNGEE. The CDR3 is made up of 15 amino acids. The CDR3 is CASSPSQGEGETQYF. For the CDR3, the DNA is TGTGCCAGCAGCCCCAGCCAGGGGGAGGGAGAGACCCAGTACTTC.

This clonotype was seen a few times. The rearrangement joins TRBV18 to TRBJ2-3, with a possible D match to TRBD2 (5 bases). Germline V CDR1 and CDR2: KGHSH, LQKENI. The CDR3 length is 16 residues. The germline V and J ends were trimmed by 4 bases and 2 bases, with 16 bases remaining between them. CDR3 region: CASSLPASGDTDTQYF. CDR3 nucleotides: TGTGCCAGCTCACTCCCCGCGAGCGGAGACACAGATACGCAGTATTTT.

This clonotype was detected a few times. The CDR3 sequence: CASSTGNDRAWDEQYF. The CDR3 nucleotides read TGTGCCAGCTCAACGGGAAATGACAGGGCATGGGACGAGCAGTACTTC. The chain joins TRBV18 to TRBJ2-7; 7 bases map to TRBD1. CDR1 and CDR2 from the germline V gene are KGHSH and LQKENI. V shed 5 bases and J 5 bases; nucleotides not matched to a gene: 15. The CDR3 spans 16 residues.

This chain joins TRBV7-2 and TRBJ2-1, with TRBD2 matching over 8 bases. Looked up from germline, CDR1 is SGHTA and CDR2 is FQGNSA. J lost 8 bases, V lost 1 base, and 7 bases had no gene match. The CDR3 consists of 15 residues. The CDR3 nucleotides are TGTGCCAGCAGCTTAGGCTTAGCGGGACGGGATGAGCAGTTCTTC. This sequence encodes CASSLGLAGRDEQFF.

This clonotype was counted only a few times. This sequence joins TRBV4-3 and TRBJ2-6; TRBD1 aligns across 7 bases. V shed 0 bases, J shed 3 bases, and the junction held 11 bases outside the gene matches. This CDR3 is 19 amino acids long. Germline-derived CDR1 and CDR2 are LGHNA and YSLEER. The CDR3 spells CASSQDRIVGGYGANVLTF. The CDR3 DNA is TGCGCCAGCAGCCAAGATAGGATCGTAGGGGGCTATGGGGCCAACGTCCTGACTTTC.

The chain has TRBV20-1 and TRBJ2-2, with 10 bases fitting TRBD1. Losses at the gene ends were 3 bases for V and 5 bases for J; bases not matched to a gene: 3. CDR1 and CDR2 (germline): DFQATT, SNEGSKA (reference sequence). This CDR3 region has 14 residues. CDR3: CSARRDRGTGELFF. The DNA for the CDR3 is TGCAGTGCTAGGCGGGACAGGGGAACCGGGGAGCTGTTTTTT.

This clonotype has only a few counts. The chain carries TRBV5-1 and TRBJ2-1; TRBD2 matches at 10 bases. CDR3 length: 15 residues. Germline-derived CDR1 and CDR2 are SGHRS and YFSETQ. The V segment lost 1 base and the J segment 8 bases; nucleotides outside the gene matches: 6. CDR3 amino acids: CASSLSAAGGYEQFF. The DNA for the CDR3 is TGCGCCAGCAGCTTGTCGGCAGCGGGAGGGTATGAGCAGTTCTTC.

This clonotype was detected a few times. The J gene is TRBJ2-4, the V gene TRBV11-2; no firm D call. The CDR3 has 15 residues. The ends were cut back, 0 bases at V and 3 bases at J, with 9 bases in the middle. Per the germline V gene, CDR1 is SGHAT and CDR2 is FQNNGV. The DNA for the CDR3 is TGTGCCAGCAGCTTAGAGGGTTGGGGCAAAAACATTCAGTACTTC. Protein: CASSLEGWGKNIQYF. The variable domain in full, completed from reference TRBV11-2 and TRBJ2-4, reads EAGVAQSPRYKIIEKRQSVAFWCNPISGHATLYWYQQILGQGPKLLIQFQNNGVVDDSQLPKDRFSAERLKGVDSTLKIQPAKLEDSAVYLCASSLEGWGKNIQYFGAGTRLSVL.

Many counts were recorded for this clonotype. This CDR3 is CASSGSVEVTDTQYF. The CDR3 nucleotides read TGTGCCAGCAGTGGTAGTGTTGAGGTCACAGATACGCAGTATTTT. The chain recombines TRBV6-1 with TRBJ2-3; D not resolved. The ends were cut back, 4 bases at V and 2 bases at J, with 13 bases in the middle. The germline V gene encodes CDR1 MNHNS and CDR2 SASEGT. The CDR3 length is 15 residues.

The chain is built from TRBV25-1 and TRBJ2-1, with D possibly matching TRBD2 (6 bases). The CDR3 consists of 14 residues. The germline V gene has CDR1 MGHDK and CDR2 SYGVNS. Trimming pared 3 bases from V and 6 bases from J, leaving 12 bases between. In DNA form, the CDR3 reads TGTGCCAGCAGTGACCATTCGGGAGCCAATGAGCAGTTCTTC. Its translation is CASSDHSGANEQFF.

J is TRBJ2-1 and V is TRBV4-3; 7 positions match TRBD2. V lost 0 bases to trimming and J lost 5 bases; unmatched junction nucleotides: 7. The germline V gene has CDR1 LGHNA and CDR2 YSLEER. The CDR3 sequence is 16 residues long. CDR3 sequence reads: CASSQDTGGPHNEQFF. The CDR3 DNA reads TGCGCCAGCAGCCAAGATACGGGAGGCCCTCACAATGAGCAGTTCTTC.

This clonotype has just a few counts. The chain joins TRBV29-1 to TRBJ2-5; 10 bases line up with TRBD1. The CDR3 totals 13 residues. Germline CDR1 SQVTM, CDR2 ANQGSEA. V shed 7 bases, J shed 5 bases, and the junction held 7 bases outside the gene matches. CDR3 sequence reads: CSARQGALETQYF. The CDR3 region has the DNA TGCAGCGCACGACAGGGGGCACTTGAGACCCAGTACTTC.

The chain links TRBV14 to TRBJ2-7; TRBD1 matches 10 bases. The J segment lost 4 bases and the V segment lost 5 bases, leaving 5 bases of the junction unmatched. Germline CDR1 is SGHDN and CDR2 is FVKESK. CDR3 size: 14 residues. The CDR3 here is CASSVGQGRYEQYF. CDR3 nucleotide sequence: TGTGCCAGCAGCGTGGGACAGGGGAGGTACGAGCAGTACTTC.

This clonotype has just a few counts. The gene calls are TRBV10-3 and TRBJ2-6, with D perhaps TRBD1 (6 bases). CDR1 is ENHRY and CDR2 is SYGVKD in the germline V gene. V was cut by 0 bases and J by 0 bases, with 6 bases left in between. The CDR3 is made up of 16 amino acids. Written as DNA, the CDR3 is TGTGCCATCAGTGAGTCAGGGGGCTCTGGGGCCAACGTCCTGACTTTC. It translates to CAISESGGSGANVLTF.

The chain recombines TRBV4-3 with TRBJ2-3; D is uncertain. CDR3 length equals 16 residues. V was shortened by 2 bases and J by 1 base, with 13 bases between the two germline ends. Per germline, CDR1 LGHNA and CDR2 YSLEER. The CDR3 is CASSQPPEVGTDTQYF. For the CDR3, the DNA is TGCGCCAGCAGCCAACCTCCCGAGGTCGGCACAGATACGCAGTATTTT.

This clonotype has more than one count but fewer than ten. This chain uses TRBV4-3 with TRBJ2-1; D could derive from TRBD1 or TRBD2 (5 bases each). The CDR3 spans 15 residues. In germline, CDR1 is LGHNA, CDR2 YSLEER. With 0 bases removed from V and 4 bases from J, the gap between germline ends came to 10 bases. The CDR3 here is CASSQDLGGYNEQFF. DNA for the CDR3: TGCGCCAGCAGCCAAGATCTTGGGGGATACAATGAGCAGTTCTTC.

The rearrangement uses TRBV7-9 and TRBJ2-5, with D maybe TRBD1 (5 bases). This CDR3 spans 16 amino acids. V was clipped by 0 bases and J by 3 bases, with 14 bases between them. Germline V gene lookup returns CDR1 SEHNR and CDR2 FQNEAQ (reference sequence). As DNA, the CDR3 is TGTGCCAGCAGCTTAGCCGCCAGCAGGGCTAAAGAGACCCAGTACTTC. Its translation is CASSLAASRAKETQYF.

Only a few counts were recorded for this clonotype. The rearrangement links TRBV20-1 to TRBJ2-5, with 12 bases lining up with TRBD2. The CDR3 runs to 14 residues. Germline values: CDR1 DFQATT, CDR2 SNEGSKA (reference sequence). Trimming took 5 bases from V and 5 from J; bases not matched to a gene: 6. The CDR3 nucleotides are TGCAGTGCTTCCTCTGGACTAGCGGGGGAGACCCAGTACTTC. It is translated as CSASSGLAGETQYF.

The chain couples TRBV5-1 to TRBJ1-1, with 8 nucleotides matching TRBD1. The CDR3 is made up of 16 amino acids. CDR1 is SGHRS, CDR2 YFSETQ, per germline. J was trimmed by 0 bases and V by 2 bases; bases with no gene match: 6. DNA for the CDR3: TGCGCCAGCAGCTTTCGGACAGGGACCATGAACACTGAAGCTTTCTTT. Encoded protein: CASSFRTGTMNTEAFF.

DNA for the CDR3: TGTGCCGCCCGGCCTCGCGACAGGGGGATCGACACCGGGGAGCTGTTTTTT. Protein: CAARPRDRGIDTGELFF. This chain uses TRBV10-3 with TRBJ2-2; 9 nucleotides line up with TRBD1. This CDR3 is 17 amino acids long. Unmatched junction bases numbered 16, after V lost 11 bases and J lost 3 bases. Looked up from germline, CDR1 is ENHRY and CDR2 is SYGVKD.